The next 10 T cell receptor beta chains were all read from a single sample in a study of blood T cells in healthy people across ages. Primed by a sample-barcoded 5' primer and a J-beta primer mix, a second PCR proceeded for 7 to 11 cycles. In TCRdb, the 5' RACE reads were re-called with MiXCR into one record per CDR3 protein. The sample records fewer than 1,000,000 distinct CDR3 sequences, about 46% being singletons. Sequenced: blood. Every receptor here comes from an elderly man in good health.

The rearrangement links TRBV6-5 to TRBJ2-5; D assignment may be TRBD1 or TRBD2 (5 bases each). The CDR3 covers 16 residues. V lost 2 bases, J lost 3 bases, and 16 bases lay in between. Germline CDR1 is MNHEY and CDR2 is SVGAGI. This CDR3 reads CASSYATRDGEETQYF. The CDR3 nucleotides read TGTGCCAGCAGTTACGCGACAAGGGACGGAGAAGAGACCCAGTACTTC.

In its sample, this clonotype was seen a few times. This chain joins TRBV7-2 and TRBJ2-3, with a weak D call TRBD2 (5 bases). V lost 8 bases, J lost 1 base, and 19 bases lay in between. Germline CDR1 and CDR2: SGHTA and FQGNSA. The CDR3 consists of 16 residues. CDR3 sequence reads: CASAGGYLTRTDTQYF. The CDR3 nucleotides read TGTGCCAGCGCGGGTGGGTACCTCACTCGCACAGATACGCAGTATTTT.

The J gene is TRBJ2-3, the V gene TRBV18; 8 bases line up with TRBD1. Germline loops: CDR1 KGHSH, CDR2 LQKENI. The CDR3 has 13 residues. V trimming: 3 bases; J trimming: 6 bases; junction bases outside the gene matches: 2. This chain's CDR3 is CASSPDRADTQYF. Here the CDR3 DNA reads TGTGCCAGCTCACCGGACAGGGCCGATACGCAGTATTTT.

This clonotype appeared a few times. J is TRBJ2-5 and V is TRBV20-1, with a tentative D call TRBD2 (5 bases). Judging by the DNA end, TRBJ2-7 fits better; the J call may be wrong. The germline gives CDR1 DFQATT, CDR2 SNEGSKA (reference sequence). The CDR3 spans 13 residues. CDR3 sequence: CSARGETGYEQYF. CDR3 DNA: TGCAGTGCTAGAGGGGAGACTGGATACGAGCAGTACTTC.

The chain employs TRBV12-3 or TRBV12-4 and TRBJ2-7, with D perhaps matching TRBD1 (5 bases). The CDR3 spans 16 residues. Trimming shortened V by 4 bases and J by 4 bases, and 20 bases separated the two germline ends. The CDR3 region is CASSSGVMGLSYEQYF. CDR3 bases: TGTGCCAGCAGTTCTGGGGTGATGGGGCTCTCATACGAGCAGTACTTC.

This clonotype appeared many times. The genes are TRBV10-3 and TRBJ1-5, with 10 bases identical to TRBD1. V trimming: 2 bases; J trimming: 6 bases; junction bases outside the gene matches: 4. Looked up from germline, CDR1 is ENHRY and CDR2 is SYGVKD. The CDR3 is 15 residues long. CDR3 sequence: CAISEGDRGTQPQHF. The CDR3 region has the DNA TGTGCCATCAGTGAGGGGGACAGGGGTACTCAGCCCCAGCATTTT.

The sample holds one count of this clonotype. This rearrangement joins TRBV12-3 or TRBV12-4 to TRBJ2-1, with TRBD1 as a possible D gene (5 bases). The V and J ends lost 3 bases and 8 bases respectively, with 8 bases between them. The CDR3 length is 12 residues. The CDR3 loop is CASSFEGDEQFF. CDR3 nucleotides: TGTGCCAGCAGTTTTGAAGGGGATGAGCAGTTCTTC.

In this sample, this clonotype turned up many times. The rearrangement uses TRBV20-1 and TRBJ2-1; D is uncertain. The DNA end is more similar to TRBJ2-7, so the J call may be wrong. CDR1 DFQATT and CDR2 SNEGSKA come from the germline V gene (reference sequence). The CDR3 has 16 residues. In DNA, the CDR3 is TGCAGTGCTAGAGATAGGGCGGAAAGCTCCTACAATGAGCAGTACTTC. Translation: CSARDRAESSYNEQYF.

V gene TRBV30 combines with J gene TRBJ2-5; 8 bases are shared with TRBD1. Trimming at V came to 4 bases and at J to 4 bases, leaving 2 bases not matched to a gene. CDR1 GTSNPN and CDR2 SVGIG come from the germline V gene (reference sequence). The CDR3 consists of 12 residues. The CDR3 bases are TGTGCCTGGAACAGGGGGGCAGAGACCCAGTACTTC. Protein product: CAWNRGAETQYF. Full variable domain (rest looked up from reference TRBV30 and TRBJ2-5): SQTIHQWPATLVQPVGSPLSLECTVEGTSNPNLYWYRQAAGRGLQLLFYSVGIGQISSEVPQNLSASRPQDRQFILSSKKLLLSDSGFYLCAWNRGAETQYFGPGTRLLVL.

This clonotype has only one observation. One end of the junction is discordant with germline, which a read error may explain. The rearrangement joins TRBV5-1 to TRBJ2-6; 7 bases are shared with TRBD1. The CDR3 is 17 amino acids. CDR1 and CDR2 from the germline V gene are SGHRS and YFSETQ. CDR3 sequence reads: CASSRAEGGAGANVPTF. The CDR3 DNA follows: TGCGCCAGCAGCCGCGCTGAAGGGGGCGCTGGGGCCAACGTCCCGACTTTC.